This T cell receptor beta chain appears in the sequencing data of a study of shared clonotypes between healthy human individuals. Sequenced by immunoSEQ multiplex PCR; TCRdb stores in-frame clones only, minus some. The sample consists of 800,000 to 1,200,000 clones, about four fifths of them appearing once. The V end lost 3 bases, the J end lost 1 base, and 9 bases lay between the germline ends. This CDR3 comprises 14 residues. Germline V CDR1 and CDR2: MNHEY, SMNVEV (reference sequence). The clonotype comes from a young man in good health. Some clones in this sample may be carry-over from other donors' samples. The sample comprised memory CD4+ T cells from PBMCs. As to subset: CD45RA-negative fraction. The genes are TRBV27 and TRBJ1-1, with a possible D match to TRBD1 (5 bases). The CDR3 coding sequence is TGTGCCAGCAGTTTCCCCCAGGGGAACACTGAAGCTTTCTTT. As protein: CASSFPQGNTEAFF.